This TCR beta chain was obtained from a study of blood T cell repertoires in COVID-19. Germline values: CDR1 SNHLY, CDR2 FYNNEI. There are 14 residues in the CDR3. Trimming took 4 bases from V and 4 from J; bases not matched to a gene: 6. Measured with immunoSEQ multiplex PCR; TCRdb has only the in-frame clones, and not every one. This table holds 250,000 or so clones, 90% found once. This TCR derives from a woman between 55 and 75 years old with COVID-19, enrolled during active disease. The V and J genes are TRBV2 and TRBJ1-1; TRBD1 aligns across 7 bases. The source material was peripheral blood. The CDR3 region has the DNA TGTGCCAGCAGTGCCGAGGGGGCGGGCACTGAAGCTTTCTTT. Translating gives CASSAEGAGTEAFF. Full variable domain (outside the CDR3, taken from reference TRBV2 and TRBJ1-1): EPEVTQTPSHQVTQMGQEVILRCVPISNHLYFYWYRQILGQKVEFLVSFYNNEISEKSEIFDDQFSVERPDGSNFTLKIRSTKLEDSAMYFCASSAEGAGTEAFFGQGTRLTVV.